These 32 T cell receptor beta chains originate from one sample sequenced in a study of blood T cell repertoires in COVID-19. Here immunoSEQ multiplex PCR was the method, and the copy in TCRdb shows in-frame clones only, minus some. Among approximately 210,000 clones listed, around 84% were seen once. The source material was peripheral blood. Source of these receptors: a man aged 45-60 years with COVID-19, enrolled during active disease.

The CDR3 sequence is CASSLGAESLPQHF. The DNA for the CDR3 is TGTGCCAGCAGCTTGGGGGCAGAAAGCCTGCCCCAGCATTTT. This chain uses TRBV5-8 with TRBJ1-5, with D unclear. CDR1 and CDR2 from the germline V gene are SGHTS and YDEGEE. The CDR3 is 14 amino acids. Trimming pared 0 bases from V and 9 bases from J, leaving 13 bases between.

Comments on this clone: Other DNA sequences in this sample translate to the same CDR3. The chain recombines TRBV3-1 (or the pseudogene TRBV3-2) with TRBJ2-7; the D is unclear. The V end was cut by 1 base, the J end by 3 bases, with 10 bases between. The CDR3 consists of 14 residues. Germline-derived CDR1 and CDR2 are LGHDT and YNNKEL (reference sequence). The CDR3 loop reads CASSQGGEDYEQYF. The CDR3 region has the DNA TGTGCCAGCAGCCAAGGTGGTGAGGACTACGAGCAGTACTTC.

The chain couples TRBV5-4 to TRBJ2-1; no firm D call. Trimming left V 3 bases short and J 8 bases short, with 9 bases between. This CDR3 is built from 12 residues. Looked up from germline, CDR1 is SGHNT and CDR2 is YYREEE (reference sequence). The CDR3 DNA is TGTGCCAGCAGCTCTATAGTAGATGAGCAGTTCTTC. Translated: CASSSIVDEQFF.

This clone was found a few times. V gene TRBV7-9 combines with J gene TRBJ1-1, with TRBD1 matching over 8 bases. J lost 1 base, V lost 7 bases, and 2 bases had no gene match. Germline CDR1 reads SEHNR; CDR2 reads FQNEAQ (reference sequence). The CDR3 sequence is 13 residues long. CDR3 region: CASIGQGNTEAFF. CDR3 bases: TGTGCCAGCATCGGACAGGGGAACACTGAAGCTTTCTTT.

J is TRBJ2-3 and V is TRBV6-5; perhaps TRBD2 as D (6 bases). This CDR3 is built from 12 residues. The V end was cut by 6 bases, the J end by 4 bases, with 8 bases between. Per germline, CDR1 MNHEY and CDR2 SVGAGI. CDR3 in amino acids: CASSRGSDTQYF. In DNA, the CDR3 is TGTGCCAGCAGCCGGGGGTCAGATACGCAGTATTTT.

V gene TRBV3-1 (or the pseudogene TRBV3-2) combines with J gene TRBJ2-7; TRBD2 matches 8 bases. Germline lookup yields CDR1 LGHDT and CDR2 YNNKEL (reference sequence). The CDR3 runs to 15 residues. V gave up 2 bases and J gave up 6 bases; unmatched junction bases: 9. The CDR3 spells CASSQQPAGAGEQYF. CDR3 nucleotide sequence: TGTGCCAGCAGCCAACAGCCAGCGGGAGCGGGCGAGCAGTACTTC.

The chain is built from TRBV5-8 and TRBJ1-2; no definite D call. The V and J ends lost 6 bases and 4 bases respectively, with 13 bases between them. The CDR3 sequence is 13 residues long. Germline lookup yields CDR1 SGHTS and CDR2 YDEGEE. CDR3 coding DNA: TGTGCCAGCACCCTTCCCGAGCTCTATGGCTACACCTTC. Protein sequence: CASTLPELYGYTF. The full variable domain, rest sourced from reference TRBV5-8 and TRBJ1-2, is EAGVTQSPTHLIKTRGQQATLRCSPISGHTSVYWYQQALGLGLQFLLWYDEGEERNRGNFPPRFSGRQFPNYSSELNVNALELEDSALYLCASTLPELYGYTFGSGTRLTVV.

The V call is TRBV28, the J call TRBJ1-1; 8 nucleotides match TRBD1. Trimming at V came to 6 bases and at J to 4 bases, leaving 7 bases not matched to a gene. The CDR3 totals 14 residues. CDR1 MDHEN and CDR2 SYDVKM come from the germline V gene. CDR3 DNA: TGTGCCAGCAGGTCCGGGACAGGAGGCACTGAAGCTTTCTTT. It specifies CASRSGTGGTEAFF.

This chain links TRBV10-3 with TRBJ1-5; 8 positions match TRBD1. This CDR3 comprises 15 residues. The ends lost 6 bases at V and 1 base at J; junction bases unmatched: 5. Germline V gives CDR1 ENHRY, CDR2 SYGVKD. The CDR3 protein is CAIREDRASNQPQHF. Written as DNA, the CDR3 is TGTGCCATCAGGGAGGACAGGGCGAGCAATCAGCCCCAGCATTTT.

The chain carries TRBV7-6 and TRBJ2-7; D is perhaps TRBD2 (6 bases). V lost 2 bases and J 0 bases, leaving 14 bases between the germline ends. The CDR3 is 16 amino acids. CDR1 and CDR2 (germline): SGHVS, FNYEAQ. The CDR3 spells CASSLLEGKASYEQYF. In nucleotides, the CDR3 is TGTGCCAGCAGCTTATTGGAGGGGAAGGCCTCCTACGAGCAGTACTTC. Together with reference TRBV7-6 and TRBJ2-7, the CDR3 gives the full variable domain: GAGVSQSPRYKVTKRGQDVALRCDPISGHVSLYWYRQALGQGPEFLTYFNYEAQQDKSGLPNDRFSAERPEGSISTLTIQRTEQRDSAMYRCASSLLEGKASYEQYFGPGTRLTVT.

This clone was observed once. The chain joins TRBV30 to TRBJ1-2, with D maybe TRBD1 (6 bases). The CDR3 consists of 13 residues. Germline V gives CDR1 GTSNPN, CDR2 SVGIG (reference sequence). V dropped 4 bases and J dropped 1 base, with 10 bases sitting between them. The CDR3 bases are TGTGCCTGGACAGGGGTGGGTAACTATGGCTACACCTTC. Translated: CAWTGVGNYGYTF.

V gene TRBV4-1 combines with J gene TRBJ2-7, with TRBD1 matching 7 bases. This CDR3 comprises 16 residues. The ends lost 1 base at V and 3 bases at J; junction bases unmatched: 9. Germline-derived CDR1 and CDR2 are MGHRA and YSYEKL. CDR3 amino acids: CASSQGGWGQHYEQYF. In DNA, the CDR3 is TGCGCCAGCAGCCAAGGGGGGTGGGGACAGCACTACGAGCAGTACTTC.

The rearrangement uses TRBV6-1 and TRBJ1-1; weak D call: TRBD1 (6 bases). In germline, CDR1 is MNHNS, CDR2 SASEGT. CDR3 length: 14 residues. V was shortened by 6 bases and J by 1 base, with 12 bases between the two germline ends. The CDR3: CASRWTDSNTEAFF. In nucleotides, the CDR3 is TGTGCCAGCAGGTGGACAGACTCGAACACTGAAGCTTTCTTT.

This clone was recorded only once. This chain uses TRBV7-2 with TRBJ2-7; possibly TRBD2 for D (6 bases). Germline CDR1 reads SGHTA; CDR2 reads FQGNSA. Trimming left V 5 bases short and J 2 bases short, with 19 bases between. CDR3 length: 16 amino acids. The CDR3 sequence: CASSLSPLAGPYEQYF. As DNA, the CDR3 is TGTGCCAGCAGCCTCAGCCCACTAGCCGGACCCTACGAGCAGTACTTC.

The CDR3 loop is CASSRDRGYYEQYF. In DNA form, the CDR3 reads TGTGCCAGCAGCCGGGACAGGGGGTACTACGAGCAGTACTTC. The chain is built from TRBV6-5 and TRBJ2-7, with 11 bases that match TRBD1. The V segment lost 6 bases and the J segment 3 bases; nucleotides outside the gene matches: 4. The length of the CDR3 is 14 residues. The germline gives CDR1 MNHEY, CDR2 SVGAGI.

This rearrangement joins TRBV7-9 to TRBJ1-1; 10 bases are shared with TRBD1. The J segment lost 5 bases and the V segment lost 4 bases, leaving 7 bases of the junction unmatched. This CDR3 has 15 amino acids. Germline V CDR1 and CDR2: SEHNR, FQNEAQ (reference sequence). The CDR3 DNA is TGTGCCAGCAGCTCGGGAGACAGGGGGCGTACTGAAGCTTTCTTT. Translation: CASSSGDRGRTEAFF.

This chain joins TRBV5-1 and TRBJ1-1; possible D gene TRBD1, 6 bases. This CDR3 comprises 14 residues. V lost 1 base, J lost 5 bases, and 12 bases lay in between. Germline CDR1 is SGHRS and CDR2 is YFSETQ. The CDR3 DNA is TGCGCCAGCAGCTTGAGGGGACAAGAGACTGAAGCTTTCTTT. It is translated as CASSLRGQETEAFF.

The chain carries TRBV19 and TRBJ2-3; 14 bases map to TRBD2. Germline CDR1 LNHDA, CDR2 SQIVND (reference sequence). The V and J ends lost 4 bases and 5 bases, in that order; junction bases with no gene match: 8. This CDR3 is 17 amino acids long. DNA of the CDR3: TGTGCCAGTAGTACCGCCGGCGGACTAGCGGGGGGAGATACGCAGTATTTT. Protein sequence: CASSTAGGLAGGDTQYF. Filled out from reference TRBV19 and TRBJ2-3, the complete variable domain reads DGGITQSPKYLFRKEGQNVTLSCEQNLNHDAMYWYRQDPGQGLRLIYYSQIVNDFQKGDIAEGYSVSREKKESFPLTVTSAQKNPTAFYLCASSTAGGLAGGDTQYFGPGTRLTVL.

The V and J genes are TRBV30 and TRBJ2-7, with unresolved D. Per germline, CDR1 GTSNPN and CDR2 SVGIG (reference sequence). V lost 2 bases and J 5 bases, leaving 10 bases between the germline ends. The CDR3 loop spans 12 amino acids. CDR3 DNA: TGTGCCTGGAGTCACTCTAGAAACGAGCAGTACTTC. Translating it yields CAWSHSRNEQYF.

This sequence joins TRBV7-6 and TRBJ2-2; 12 nucleotides align to TRBD1. CDR1 is SGHVS and CDR2 is FNYEAQ in the germline V gene. The CDR3 extends over 16 amino acids. J was trimmed by 6 bases and V by 5 bases; bases with no gene match: 7. The CDR3, as DNA: TGTGCCAGCAGCCTCAGAGGGACAGGGGGCTCCGGGGAGCTGTTTTTT. Translating gives CASSLRGTGGSGELFF.

The chain has TRBV29-1 and TRBJ2-5; 8 bases match TRBD2. V dropped 0 bases and J dropped 6; count of bases not matched to a gene: 9. CDR1 is SQVTM, CDR2 ANQGSEA, per germline. The CDR3 totals 15 residues. CDR3 protein: CSVEERAGGLKTQYF. The CDR3 bases are TGCAGCGTTGAAGAGCGTGCGGGGGGCCTGAAGACCCAGTACTTC.

This chain joins TRBV28 and TRBJ1-5; TRBD1 matches at 7 bases. The CDR3 runs to 15 residues. V was clipped by 6 bases and J by 3 bases; unmatched bases: 8. Germline loops: CDR1 MDHEN, CDR2 SYDVKM. The CDR3 DNA sequence: TGTGCCAGCAGAGCCGCGGGACAGTTCAATCAGCCCCAGCATTTT. Its protein is CASRAAGQFNQPQHF.

This chain links TRBV5-1 with TRBJ2-7, with 9 bases that match TRBD1. The ends lost 0 bases at V and 2 bases at J; junction bases unmatched: 9. Germline V gives CDR1 SGHRS, CDR2 YFSETQ. The CDR3 has 17 amino acids. The CDR3 here is CASSLALPGQGTYEQYF. In DNA, the CDR3 is TGCGCCAGCAGCTTGGCTCTTCCGGGACAGGGCACCTACGAGCAGTACTTC.

V usage is TRBV2 and J usage is TRBJ2-7; 7 nucleotides align to TRBD1. V was pared by 6 bases and J by 3 bases, with 2 bases of the junction left unmatched. The length of the CDR3 is 12 residues. Germline loops: CDR1 SNHLY, CDR2 FYNNEI. In DNA, the CDR3 is TGTGCCAGCAGGGGGGACAGCTACGAGCAGTACTTC. Translation gives CASRGDSYEQYF.

This rearrangement joins TRBV4-1 to TRBJ1-1, with D possibly TRBD1 on 6 matching bases. The germline V gene has CDR1 MGHRA and CDR2 YSYEKL. The CDR3 is made up of 14 amino acids. Trimming pared 4 bases from V and 3 bases from J, leaving 12 bases between. Here the CDR3 reads CASSLMRQDTEAFF. CDR3 nucleotide sequence: TGCGCCAGCAGCCTGATGAGACAGGACACTGAAGCTTTCTTT.

The genes are TRBV19 and TRBJ2-1; 9 bases agree with TRBD1. After removal of 4 bases from V and 7 bases from J, the junction contained 8 bases not matched to a gene. Germline V CDR1 and CDR2: LNHDA, SQIVND (reference sequence). The CDR3 totals 15 residues. The chain's CDR3 is CASSKPGQGFNEQFF. CDR3 nucleotides: TGTGCCAGTAGTAAACCGGGACAGGGTTTTAATGAGCAGTTCTTC.

CDR3 residues: CASSPGTGFQPQHF. The CDR3 nucleotides read TGTGCCAGCAGCCCCGGGACAGGGTTTCAGCCCCAGCATTTT. The chain uses TRBV11-2 and TRBJ1-5; 9 nucleotides line up with TRBD1. The CDR3 is 14 residues long. V was pared by 5 bases and J by 6 bases, with 5 bases of the junction left unmatched. Germline values: CDR1 SGHAT, CDR2 FQNNGV. Based on the CDR3 plus reference TRBV11-2 and TRBJ1-5, the full variable domain is EAGVAQSPRYKIIEKRQSVAFWCNPISGHATLYWYQQILGQGPKLLIQFQNNGVVDDSQLPKDRFSAERLKGVDSTLKIQPAKLEDSAVYLCASSPGTGFQPQHFGDGTRLSIL.

The CDR3 loop reads CASSFTFGDEQYF. The DNA of the CDR3 is TGTGCCAGCAGCTTCACCTTCGGGGACGAGCAGTACTTC. This chain links TRBV7-3 with TRBJ2-7; D possibly corresponds to TRBD2 (5 bases). The CDR3 is 13 amino acids. The V end was cut by 3 bases, the J end by 5 bases, with 11 bases between. Per the germline V gene, CDR1 is SGHTA and CDR2 is FQGTGA.

This clone has just one count. The CDR3 nucleotides are TGTGCCAGCAGCCAAATTACACCGGACAGTCGCACCTTC. It translates to CASSQITPDSRTF. The chain employs TRBV4-2 and TRBJ1-2, with D perhaps TRBD1 (6 bases). The V gene lost 2 bases and the J gene lost 13 bases, with 17 bases spanning the gap. This CDR3 region has 13 residues. Germline CDR1 reads LGHNA; CDR2 reads YNFKEQ.

This clone has ten or more counts. The rearrangement uses TRBV30 and TRBJ1-6, with 10 nucleotides matching TRBD1. J gave up 12 bases and V 8 bases, and 10 bases lay outside the gene matches. The germline V gene encodes CDR1 GTSNPN and CDR2 SVGIG (reference sequence). This CDR3 is 13 amino acids long. For the CDR3, the DNA is TGTGCCCTCATGAGGGACAGGGGCGGACCCCTCCACTTT. Its protein is CALMRDRGGPLHF.

The CDR3 bases are TGTGCCAGCAGAATTAGACAGGGGAACACCGGGGAGCTGTTTTTT. Translated: CASRIRQGNTGELFF. J is TRBJ2-2 and V is TRBV3-1 (or the pseudogene TRBV3-2); 7 nucleotides agree with TRBD1. The CDR3 covers 15 residues. Germline-derived CDR1 and CDR2 are LGHDT and YNNKEL (reference sequence). V lost 6 bases to trimming and J lost 1 base; unmatched junction nucleotides: 5.

The chain combines TRBV4-2 with TRBJ2-7; D remains ambiguous. Between the trimmed V and J ends, which lost 1 base and 5 bases, there was a span of 12 bases. Germline V CDR1 and CDR2: LGHNA, YNFKEQ. This CDR3 comprises 14 residues. The CDR3 loop reads CASSQVRSFDEQYF. CDR3 sequence (DNA): TGTGCCAGCAGCCAAGTTCGGAGTTTCGACGAGCAGTACTTC.